The sequence of this T cell receptor (beta chain) was determined in a study of cytomegalovirus exposure and HLA in healthy donors. Study-wide context: Earlier findings included roughly 100 million unique TCR beta sequences obtained from about 179 million T cells.

V gave up 6 bases and J gave up 0 bases, with 9 bases separating them. The CDR3 length is 15 residues. Germline CDR1 KGHSH, CDR2 LQKENI. Both 60 Vbeta primers and 13 Jbeta primers went into the PCR. Produced via immunoSEQ multiplex PCR; TCRdb's table is partial and in-frame only. The sample includes 90,000 to 120,000 clones, approximately 70% of them seen just once. V is TRBV18 and J is TRBJ1-6, with a tentative D call TRBD1 (5 bases). The clonotype comes from a man aged 35 to 55 in good health and CMV-seropositive. The specimen was PBMCs. The CDR3 nucleotides are TGTGCCAGCTCCCCTGACAGCTCCTATAATTCACCCCTCCACTTT. This translates into CASSPDSSYNSPLHF.